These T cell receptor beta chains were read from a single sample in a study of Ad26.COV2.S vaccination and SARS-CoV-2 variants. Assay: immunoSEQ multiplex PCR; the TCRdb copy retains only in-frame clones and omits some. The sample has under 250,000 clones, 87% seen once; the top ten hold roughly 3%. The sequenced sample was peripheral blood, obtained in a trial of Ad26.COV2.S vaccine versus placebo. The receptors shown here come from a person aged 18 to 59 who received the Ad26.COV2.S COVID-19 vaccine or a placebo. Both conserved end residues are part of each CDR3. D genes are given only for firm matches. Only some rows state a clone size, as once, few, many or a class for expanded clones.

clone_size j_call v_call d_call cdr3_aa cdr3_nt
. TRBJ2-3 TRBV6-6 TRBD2 CASRQTTSGSTDTQYF TGTGCCAGCAGACAGACGACTAGCGGCAGCACAGATACGCAGTATTTT
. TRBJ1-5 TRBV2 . CASSDGLHQPQHF TGTGCCAGCAGTGACGGCCTCCATCAGCCCCAGCATTTT
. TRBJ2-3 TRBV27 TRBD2 CTSSSISGLAGTQYF TGTACCAGCAGTTCGATTAGCGGCCTAGCGGGTACGCAGTATTTT
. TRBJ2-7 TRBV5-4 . CASSWLNSGNEQYF TGTGCCAGCAGCTGGCTTAATTCGGGAAACGAGCAGTACTTC
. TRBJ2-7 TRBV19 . CASSIEGGYEQYF TGTGCCAGTAGTATAGAGGGCGGCTACGAGCAGTACTTC
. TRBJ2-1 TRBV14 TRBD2 CASSRTRNLNEQFF TGTGCCAGCAGCCGGACTAGGAACCTCAATGAGCAGTTCTTC
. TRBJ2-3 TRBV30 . CAWSAGDTQYF TGTGCCTGGAGTGCGGGAGATACGCAGTATTTT
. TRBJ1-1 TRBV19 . CASSIAGGQVTEAFF TGTGCCAGTAGTATAGCTGGGGGGCAGGTCACTGAAGCTTTCTTT
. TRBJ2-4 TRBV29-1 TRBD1 CSATGQGDVAKNIQYF TGCAGCGCTACCGGACAGGGGGACGTAGCCAAAAACATTCAGTACTTC
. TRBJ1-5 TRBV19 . CASSGINQPQHF TGTGCCAGTTCGGGAATCAATCAGCCCCAGCATTTT
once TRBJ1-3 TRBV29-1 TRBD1 CSVVRGQGNTIYF TGCAGCGTGGTCAGGGGGCAAGGAAACACCATATATTTT
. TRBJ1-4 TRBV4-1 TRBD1 CASSQGQGALATNEKLFF TGCGCCAGCAGCCAAGGGCAGGGGGCCCTTGCAACTAATGAAAAACTGTTTTTT
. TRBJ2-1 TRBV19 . CASSMTSTGEQFF TGTGCCAGTAGTATGACATCCACGGGTGAGCAGTTCTTC
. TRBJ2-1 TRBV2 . CASTQTRSHEQFF TGTGCCAGCACCCAAACCCGCAGTCATGAGCAGTTCTTC
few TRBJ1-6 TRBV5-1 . CASSLGRDSPLHF TGCGCCAGCAGCCTAGGACGGGATTCACCCCTCCACTTT
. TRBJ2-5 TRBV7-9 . CASSLALGQKIVVGTQYF TGTGCCAGCAGCTTAGCGCTTGGACAGAAGATAGTTGTGGGAACCCAGTACTTC
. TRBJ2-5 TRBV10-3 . CAISGTADVAQYF TGTGCCATCAGTGGGACCGCCGACGTAGCCCAGTACTTC
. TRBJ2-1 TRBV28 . CASSDPRLVGFNEQFF TGTGCCAGCAGTGATCCTCGGCTGGTGGGGTTCAATGAGCAGTTCTTC
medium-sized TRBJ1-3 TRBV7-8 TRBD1 CASSSRRGLSGNTIYF TGTGCCAGCAGCTCTAGGAGGGGGCTTTCAGGAAACACCATATATTTT
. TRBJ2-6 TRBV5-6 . CASSLGSGANVLTF TGTGCCAGCAGCTTGGGCTCTGGGGCCAACGTCCTGACTTTC
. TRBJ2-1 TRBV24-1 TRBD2 CATSDSGTTSYNEQFF TGTGCCACCAGTGATTCCGGGACTACCTCCTACAATGAGCAGTTCTTC
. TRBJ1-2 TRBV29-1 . CSVAGATNYGYTF TGCAGCGTTGCGGGGGCCACTAACTATGGCTACACCTTC
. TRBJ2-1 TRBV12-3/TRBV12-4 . CASSFTSLHEQFF TGTGCCAGCAGTTTCACTAGCCTCCATGAGCAGTTCTTC
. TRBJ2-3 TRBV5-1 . CASSEGSPDTQYF TGCGCCAGCAGCGAAGGGAGCCCAGATACGCAGTATTTT
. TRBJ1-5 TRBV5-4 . CASRSSGQYSNQPQHF TGTGCCAGCAGAAGCAGCGGACAGTATAGCAATCAGCCCCAGCATTTT
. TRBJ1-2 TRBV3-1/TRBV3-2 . CASSGQGSSGYTF TGTGCCAGCAGCGGCCAGGGATCTAGCGGCTACACCTTC
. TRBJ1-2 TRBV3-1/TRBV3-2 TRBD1 CASSQGTGLINYGYTF TGTGCCAGCAGCCAAGGGACAGGGCTAATCAACTATGGCTACACCTTC
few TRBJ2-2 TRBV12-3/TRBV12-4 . CASRQGEAGELFF TGTGCCAGCAGGCAGGGCGAGGCCGGGGAGCTGTTTTTT
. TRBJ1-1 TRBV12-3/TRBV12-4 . CASRPESYTEAFF TGTGCCAGCAGACCGGAAAGTTACACTGAAGCTTTCTTT
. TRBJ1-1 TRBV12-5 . CASGLGENTEAFF TGTGCTAGTGGTTTAGGGGAGAACACTGAAGCTTTCTTT
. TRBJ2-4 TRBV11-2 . CASSLTKNIQYF TGTGCCAGCAGCTTGACCAAAAACATTCAGTACTTC
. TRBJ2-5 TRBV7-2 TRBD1 CASSPTGQVGLETQYF TGTGCCAGCAGTCCTACGGGACAGGTGGGATTGGAGACCCAGTACTTC
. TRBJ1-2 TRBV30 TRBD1 CAWRAHPTGMGYGYTF TGTGCCTGGAGAGCCCACCCGACAGGGATGGGCTATGGCTACACCTTC
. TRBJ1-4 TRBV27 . CASSLQGWPGKLFF TGTGCCAGCAGTCTACAGGGTTGGCCAGGAAAACTGTTTTTT
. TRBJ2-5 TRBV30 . CAWSVRVRLSSRIQYF TGTGCCTGGAGTGTAAGGGTGCGTCTATCGTCGAGGATCCAGTACTTC
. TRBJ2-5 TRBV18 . CASSPEGKLYF TGTGCCAGCTCACCGGAGGGCAAACTATACTTC
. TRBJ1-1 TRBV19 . CASSIRHGNTEAFF TGTGCCAGTAGTATACGGCACGGGAACACTGAAGCTTTCTTT
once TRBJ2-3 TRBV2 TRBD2 CASSDLLAGQSTDTQYF TGTGCCAGCAGTGACCTATTAGCGGGGCAGAGCACAGATACGCAGTATTTT
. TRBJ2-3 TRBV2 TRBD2 CASSDLLAGGPRSADTQYF TGTGCCAGCAGTGATTTACTAGCGGGAGGGCCTAGGTCAGCAGATACGCAGTATTTT
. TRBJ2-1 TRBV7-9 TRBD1 CASSGSGTGSYNEQFF TGTGCCAGCAGCGGATCCGGGACAGGGTCCTACAATGAGCAGTTCTTC
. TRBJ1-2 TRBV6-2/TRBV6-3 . CASSYSNVKAGYTF TGTGCCAGCAGTTACTCGAACGTAAAGGCTGGCTACACCTTC
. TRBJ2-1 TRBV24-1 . CATSDLDREQFF TGTGCCACCAGTGATCTTGACAGGGAGCAGTTCTTC
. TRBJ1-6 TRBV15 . CATSPSRGGGDSPLHF TGTGCCACGAGCCCTTCTCGTGGGGGCGGGGATTCACCCCTCCACTTT
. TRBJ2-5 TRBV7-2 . CASKTRGGITGVGETQYF TGTGCCAGCAAGACAAGGGGAGGCATTACAGGGGTGGGGGAGACCCAGTACTTC
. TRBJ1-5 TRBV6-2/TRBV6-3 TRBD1 CASSLLQGARYQPQHF TGTGCCAGCAGCCTACTACAGGGGGCGCGATATCAGCCCCAGCATTTT
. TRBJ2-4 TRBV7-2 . CASSLVWAGLAKNIQYF TGTGCCAGCAGCCTCGTATGGGCGGGCCTAGCCAAAAACATTCAGTACTTC
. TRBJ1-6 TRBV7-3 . CASSEQGSNSPLHF TGTGCCAGCAGCGAACAGGGTAGCAATTCACCCCTCCACTTT
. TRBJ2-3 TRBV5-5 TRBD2 CASSSGLAAGDTQYF TGTGCCAGCAGCTCGGGACTAGCGGCCGGAGATACGCAGTATTTT
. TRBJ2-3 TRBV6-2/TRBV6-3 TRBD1 CASSYDRGPNTQYF TGTGCCAGCAGTTACGACAGGGGGCCAAATACGCAGTATTTT
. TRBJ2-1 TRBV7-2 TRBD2 CASSPHLAGGLEQFF TGTGCCAGCAGCCCCCATCTAGCGGGGGGACTAGAGCAGTTCTTC
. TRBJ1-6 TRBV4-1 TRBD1 CASSHPTKQGVGSPLHF TGCGCCAGCAGCCACCCAACGAAACAGGGGGTGGGCTCACCCCTCCACTTT
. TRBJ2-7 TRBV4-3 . CASSQGLSYEQYF TGCGCCAGCAGCCAAGGACTATCCTACGAGCAGTACTTC
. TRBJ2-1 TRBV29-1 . CSADFSSYNEQFF TGCAGCGCGGACTTCTCGAGTTACAATGAGCAGTTCTTC
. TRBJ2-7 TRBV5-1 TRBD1 CASSSRGQASYEQYF TGCGCCAGCAGCTCACGCGGACAGGCATCCTACGAGCAGTACTTC
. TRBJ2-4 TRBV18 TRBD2 CASSPPSGGKNIQYF TGTGCCAGCTCACCACCGTCGGGAGGCAAAAACATTCAGTACTTC
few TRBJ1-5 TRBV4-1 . CASSQLGADSNQPQHF TGCGCCAGCAGCCAGTTGGGGGCAGATAGCAATCAGCCCCAGCATTTT
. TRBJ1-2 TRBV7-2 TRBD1 CASSLDRGNGRNYGYTF TGTGCCAGCAGCTTGGACAGGGGGAACGGTAGGAACTATGGCTACACCTTC